Below are 27 T cell receptor beta chains sequenced from a single sample in a study of control samples from healthy donors and cancer patients. This table comes from immunoSEQ multiplex PCR, and its TCRdb copy is limited to in-frame clones, with some not included. The sample includes around 150,000 clones, almost 90% of them seen just once. The sample was blood. The receptor set was obtained from a young man in good health.

To note about this clone: Different DNA sequences within this sample yield the same CDR3. This chain connects TRBV28 to TRBJ1-1; D unresolved. Trimming cost V 3 bases and J 1 base, with 6 bases left between them. The CDR3 contains 13 residues. The germline V gene has CDR1 MDHEN and CDR2 SYDVKM. CDR3 sequence: CASSFRGNTEAFF. CDR3 coding DNA: TGTGCCAGCAGTTTTCGTGGGAACACTGAAGCTTTCTTT.

The chain uses TRBV5-1 and TRBJ2-7; the match to TRBD1 covers 7 bases. The CDR3 runs 15 residues. Germline assignment: CDR1 SGHRS and CDR2 YFSETQ. V shed 2 bases, J shed 5 bases, and the junction held 10 bases outside the gene matches. The CDR3 DNA reads as TGCGCCAGCAGCTTAGGACAGGTCCTATACAACGAGCAGTACTTC. Its translation: CASSLGQVLYNEQYF.

The V gene is TRBV6-5, the J gene TRBJ1-2; D uncertain. Trimming took off 9 bases at V and 3 bases at J, with 14 bases between the two ends. The germline V gene encodes CDR1 MNHEY and CDR2 SVGAGI. The CDR3 spans 13 residues. CDR3 sequence reads: CASRAENDYGYTF. For the CDR3, the DNA is TGTGCCAGTCGGGCAGAGAACGACTATGGCTACACCTTC.

In DNA, the CDR3 is TGTGCCACCAGTGATCACCGGACAGGGGCGGCTGAAAAACTGTTTTTT. It codes for CATSDHRTGAAEKLFF. The chain links TRBV24-1 to TRBJ1-4; 9 bases match TRBD1. Germline-derived CDR1 and CDR2 are KGHDR and SFDVKD. The J segment lost 7 bases and the V segment lost 3 bases, leaving 8 bases of the junction unmatched. This CDR3 contains 16 residues.

The chain combines TRBV7-9 with TRBJ2-5; possible D gene TRBD2, 6 bases. CDR3 length equals 14 residues. V lost 3 bases to trimming and J lost 5 bases, with 13 bases between them. CDR1 SEHNR and CDR2 FQNEAQ come from the germline V gene (reference sequence). The CDR3 loop reads CASSFGDSRETQYF. The CDR3 region has the DNA TGTGCCAGCAGCTTCGGGGACTCAAGGGAGACCCAGTACTTC.

Notes on this clone: One junction end disagrees with the germline gene, perhaps due to a read error. The chain couples TRBV6-5 to TRBJ2-7, with 7 bases matching TRBD2. The CDR3 covers 13 residues. CDR1 is MNHEY and CDR2 is SVGAGI in the germline V gene. CDR3 residues: CASTRAGVWEVNF. The CDR3, as DNA: TGTGCCAGCACCAGGGCGGGGGTATGGGAGGTGAACTTC.

V and J are TRBV30 and TRBJ1-5; TRBD1 is a possible D gene (5 bases). Trimming removed 1 base at V and 9 bases at J, with 19 bases between. The V gene's germline CDR1 is GTSNPN and CDR2 SVGIG (reference sequence). This CDR3 comprises 15 residues. Here the CDR3 DNA reads TGTGCCTGGAGTGCCAATCGGGGGGGGGATAGGCCCCAGCATTTT. It yields the protein CAWSANRGGDRPQHF.

The V call is TRBV28, the J call TRBJ2-7; TRBD1 matches at 9 bases. Germline assignment: CDR1 MDHEN and CDR2 SYDVKM. The CDR3 is 17 residues long. Germline trimming cut 4 bases from V and 3 bases from J; bases unmatched to any gene: 13. CDR3 sequence reads: CASSSSASPGQGYEQYF. CDR3 sequence (DNA): TGTGCCAGCAGTTCAAGTGCTTCCCCGGGACAGGGCTACGAGCAGTACTTC. Looking up the rest from reference TRBV28 and TRBJ2-7 gives the full variable domain: DVKVTQSSRYLVKRTGEKVFLECVQDMDHENMFWYRQDPGLGLRLIYFSYDVKMKEKGDIPEGYSVSREKKERFSLILESASTNQTSMYLCASSSSASPGQGYEQYFGPGTRLTVT.

The count of this clone is one. The V call is TRBV28, the J call TRBJ1-5; a possible D gene is TRBD1 (5 bases). The CDR3 contains 15 residues. Looked up from germline, CDR1 is MDHEN and CDR2 is SYDVKM. Trimming removed 8 bases from V and 3 bases from J, with 17 bases in between. The CDR3: CASGWRGAYNQPQHF. CDR3 nucleotide sequence: TGTGCCAGCGGATGGCGAGGGGCGTACAATCAGCCCCAGCATTTT.

The chain employs TRBV11-2 and TRBJ1-5; maybe TRBD1 (5 bases). Trimming took off 3 bases at V and 3 bases at J, with 12 bases between the two ends. From germline, CDR1 is SGHAT and CDR2 FQNNGV. This CDR3 is built from 15 residues. CDR3 bases: TGTGCCAGCAGCTTTTCTGCGGGGGACAATCAGCCCCAGCATTTT. Its translation: CASSFSAGDNQPQHF. The variable domain in full, completed from reference TRBV11-2 and TRBJ1-5, reads EAGVAQSPRYKIIEKRQSVAFWCNPISGHATLYWYQQILGQGPKLLIQFQNNGVVDDSQLPKDRFSAERLKGVDSTLKIQPAKLEDSAVYLCASSFSAGDNQPQHFGDGTRLSIL.

J is TRBJ1-2 and V is TRBV5-1; D gene unclear. Germline CDR1 is SGHRS and CDR2 is YFSETQ. The CDR3 extends over 17 amino acids. Trimming shortened V by 4 bases and J by 3 bases, and 22 bases separated the two germline ends. CDR3: CASSSLGRPGRDYGYTF. The CDR3 DNA reads as TGCGCCAGCAGCAGCCTAGGCAGGCCGGGAAGGGACTATGGCTACACCTTC.

The chain has TRBV4-1 and TRBJ2-1, with TRBD2 matching over 7 bases. Germline CDR1 MGHRA, CDR2 YSYEKL. V shed 0 bases, J shed 3 bases, and the junction held 5 bases outside the gene matches. The CDR3 runs 16 residues. The CDR3 loop reads CASSQDVRTSYNEQFF. In nucleotides, the CDR3 is TGCGCCAGCAGCCAAGATGTTAGGACTAGCTACAATGAGCAGTTCTTC.

This chain connects TRBV28 to TRBJ2-3; 13 bases agree with TRBD2. CDR1 and CDR2 (germline): MDHEN, SYDVKM. This CDR3 region has 17 residues. Trimming took 4 bases from V and 6 from J; bases not matched to a gene: 10. The CDR3, as DNA: TGTGCCAGCAGTTCCTTACTAGCGGGGGGGCTTGTTGATACGCAGTATTTT. Translating it yields CASSSLLAGGLVDTQYF.

This chain joins TRBV6-5 and TRBJ1-4, with TRBD1 matching over 7 bases. The germline gives CDR1 MNHEY, CDR2 SVGAGI. The CDR3 is 16 residues long. The junction had 6 bases not matched to a gene; V was cut back by 4 bases and J by 1 base. The CDR3 reads CASSSTGWGTNEKLFF. The CDR3 nucleotides are TGTGCCAGCAGTTCGACAGGGTGGGGAACTAATGAAAAACTGTTTTTT.

This clone was seen ten or more times. V gene TRBV19 combines with J gene TRBJ1-5; 7 bases match TRBD1. Unmatched junction bases numbered 5, after V lost 1 base and J lost 2 bases. The CDR3 loop spans 16 amino acids. CDR1 and CDR2 (germline): LNHDA, SQIVND (reference sequence). The chain's CDR3 is CASSIGGGWGNQPQHF. As DNA, the CDR3 is TGTGCCAGTAGTATAGGAGGGGGCTGGGGCAATCAGCCCCAGCATTTT.

CDR3: CASSLPRDRATF. The CDR3 nucleotides read TGTGCCAGCAGCCTACCCCGGGACAGGGCGACCTTC. The V and J genes are TRBV7-3 and TRBJ1-2, with 9 bases matching TRBD1. The V gene's germline CDR1 is SGHTA and CDR2 FQGTGA. The V and J ends lost 5 bases and 14 bases, in that order; junction bases with no gene match: 9. This CDR3 spans 12 amino acids.

The CDR3 spells CASSPPAGTGEGNTIYF. Written as DNA, the CDR3 is TGTGCCAGCAGTCCCCCCGCCGGGACAGGGGAAGGAAACACCATATATTTT. The V call is TRBV28, the J call TRBJ1-3; 10 nucleotides match TRBD1. V gave up 5 bases and J gave up 4 bases; unmatched junction bases: 11. CDR1 MDHEN and CDR2 SYDVKM come from the germline V gene. This CDR3 region has 17 residues.

This chain links TRBV27 with TRBJ1-5, with 8 bases lining up with TRBD1. CDR3 length: 15 amino acids. Trimming cost V 4 bases and J 3 bases; bases outside gene matches: 5. Germline V gene data show CDR1 as MNHEY and CDR2 as SMNVEV (reference sequence). CDR3 bases: TGTGCCAGCAGTTCAGGGGGCCTCGTCAATCAGCCCCAGCATTTT. This translates into CASSSGGLVNQPQHF.

The V call is TRBV6-6, the J call TRBJ2-7; unclear D gene. Trimming cost V 6 bases and J 1 base, with 7 bases left between them. Germline V gene data show CDR1 as MNHNY and CDR2 as SVGAGI (reference sequence). This CDR3 is built from 12 residues. The CDR3 region is CASRVGSYEQYF. The CDR3 DNA sequence: TGTGCCAGCAGGGTAGGATCCTACGAGCAGTACTTC.

V usage is TRBV28 and J usage is TRBJ2-3, with D possibly matching TRBD2 (6 bases). CDR3 length: 18 residues. Trimming cost V 9 bases and J 1 base, with 26 bases left between them. Germline-derived CDR1 and CDR2 are MDHEN and SYDVKM. This CDR3 is CASFGRAVISGGTDTQYF. CDR3 nucleotide sequence: TGTGCCAGTTTCGGAAGAGCAGTTATTTCGGGGGGCACAGATACGCAGTATTTT.

CDR3 DNA sequence: TGCGCCAGCAGCTTGGGTGGCACCACAGATACGCAGTATTTT. Its translation is CASSLGGTTDTQYF. The chain has TRBV5-1 and TRBJ2-3; D call uncertain. This CDR3 contains 14 residues. Between the trimmed V and J ends, which lost 0 bases and 2 bases, there was a span of 7 bases. CDR1 SGHRS and CDR2 YFSETQ come from the germline V gene. Full variable domain (remainder filled in from reference TRBV5-1 and TRBJ2-3): KAGVTQTPRYLIKTRGQQVTLSCSPISGHRSVSWYQQTPGQGLQFLFEYFSETQRNKGNFPGRFSGRQFSNSRSEMNVSTLELGDSALYLCASSLGGTTDTQYFGPGTRLTVL.

In its sample, this clone was seen a few times. J is TRBJ1-1 and V is TRBV28; 7 nucleotides agree with TRBD1. In germline, CDR1 is MDHEN, CDR2 SYDVKM. The V and J ends lost 8 bases and 5 bases, in that order; junction bases with no gene match: 11. The CDR3 runs 14 residues. This CDR3 is CASSSGTEDTEAFF. CDR3 sequence (DNA): TGTGCCAGCTCCTCCGGGACAGAAGATACTGAAGCTTTCTTT.

This chain connects TRBV7-2 to TRBJ2-3; weak D call: TRBD2 (6 bases). The germline V and J ends were trimmed by 5 bases and 4 bases, with 13 bases remaining between them. Germline CDR1 SGHTA, CDR2 FQGNSA. The CDR3 runs to 14 residues. The CDR3 DNA sequence: TGTGCCAGCAGCCTGACGGGGGACTCAGATACGCAGTATTTT. Amino acid sequence: CASSLTGDSDTQYF.

The rearrangement joins TRBV4-2 to TRBJ2-2; 10 bases align to TRBD2. The CDR3 consists of 18 residues. Looked up from germline, CDR1 is LGHNA and CDR2 is YNFKEQ. V was clipped by 0 bases and J by 2 bases; unmatched bases: 6. CDR3 DNA sequence: TGTGCCAGCAGCCAAGATCCTAGCGGGGGCTTTAACACCGGGGAGCTGTTTTTT. Translating gives CASSQDPSGGFNTGELFF.

The V call is TRBV30, the J call TRBJ1-5; D uncertain. Between the trimmed V and J ends, which lost 3 bases and 14 bases, there was a span of 8 bases. Germline values: CDR1 GTSNPN, CDR2 SVGIG (reference sequence). The CDR3 runs to 9 residues. CDR3 in DNA: TGTGCCTGGAGGGACCCCGAGCATTTT. Protein product: CAWRDPEHF.

This clone has a count of ten or more. The chain combines TRBV20-1 with TRBJ2-1; 13 nucleotides line up with TRBD2. CDR1 DFQATT and CDR2 SNEGSKA come from the germline V gene (reference sequence). There are 16 residues in the CDR3. V shed 3 bases and J 7 bases; nucleotides not matched to a gene: 9. The CDR3 protein is CSASKLAGGLGNEQFF. The CDR3 nucleotides are TGCAGTGCTAGTAAACTAGCGGGGGGGCTTGGGAATGAGCAGTTCTTC.

The rearrangement links TRBV21-1 to TRBJ2-1; the table's D call, TRBD2, was not checked against the DNA. TRBV21-1 corresponds to a pseudogene. There are 16 residues in the CDR3. The CDR3 DNA sequence: TGTGCCAGCAGCAAAGGTCCAGTGGAGGTTTACAATGAGCAGTTCTTC. This sequence encodes CASSKGPVEVYNEQFF.